The clone carrying this T cell receptor (beta chain) was recorded only once. Its antigen remains unknown. Primers included in the PCR were 60 Vbeta and 13 Jbeta primers. The table came from immunoSEQ multiplex PCR; TCRdb's copy has only in-frame clones and leaves some out. Of around 120,000 clones listed, 83% are singletons. The source of the sample is a study of cytomegalovirus exposure and HLA in healthy donors. Study-wide results and caveats: The authors considered a cluster of highly shared sequence variants likely to be a sequencing artifact.

The V gene's germline CDR1 is MNHEY and CDR2 SVGAGI. CDR3 length: 15 amino acids. V lost 3 bases, J lost 2 bases, and 14 bases lay in between. The sample taken for sequencing was PBMCs. This TCR was sampled from a girl aged 2-10 years in good health and CMV-seronegative. J is TRBJ2-7 and V is TRBV6-5; the D is unclear. Written as DNA, the CDR3 is TGTGCCAGCAGTTATCCCGACTTGGTCCCCTACGAGCAGTACTTC. This sequence encodes CASSYPDLVPYEQYF.